The 2 T cell receptor beta chains presented below share a single source sample, sequenced in a study of T-cell reconstitution after alpha-beta-depleted transplantation in children. TCRbeta library preparation incorporated unique molecular identifiers. TCRdb re-called the PCR reads with MiXCR, one entry per CDR3 protein. Of 130,000 or so distinct CDR3 sequences listed, roughly 10% are singletons. This sample comprised PBMCs, mostly from graft donor cells, obtained 180 days after TCRalphabeta/CD19-depleted stem cell transplant. The receptors come from a girl in the first two years of life who had a stem cell transplant for combined immunodeficiency, so the T cells may come from the graft donor.

The chain uses TRBV19 and TRBJ2-7; 9 nucleotides agree with TRBD1. The CDR3 contains 14 residues. The V segment lost 3 bases and the J segment 3 bases; nucleotides outside the gene matches: 3. The germline V gene encodes CDR1 LNHDA and CDR2 SQIVND (reference sequence). DNA of the CDR3: TGTGCCAGTAGTATGGGGACAGGGAACTACGAGCAGTACTTC. It encodes CASSMGTGNYEQYF.

This clonotype was seen at least ten times. The chain links TRBV20-1 to TRBJ2-5; TRBD2 matches 11 bases. Germline assignment: CDR1 DFQATT and CDR2 SNEGSKA (reference sequence). The CDR3 is 16 residues long. V lost 0 bases and J lost 2; bases outside the gene matches: 5. CDR3 coding DNA: TGCAGTGCTAGAGATTGGCTAGCGGGGGGTCAAGAGACCCAGTACTTC. Translated, it gives CSARDWLAGGQETQYF.